These 22 T cell receptor beta chains originate from one sample sequenced in a study of HIV-infected patients and healthy controls. Reverse transcription used about 500 ng RNA and constant-region primers for alpha and beta. Using multiplexing indices, alpha and beta chain libraries were generated apart by chain-specific third strand synthesis. From the 5' RACE reads, TCRdb called clonotypes with MiXCR, one entry per CDR3 protein. Of some 25,000 distinct CDR3 sequences detected, more than 7.5% appear once; the ten largest clones hold approximately 4%. No cell fractionation was done, so the repertoire covers all unsorted peripheral blood T cells. The sequencing sample was made of blood. These receptors originate from an adult in good health.

This clonotype was counted many times. The gene calls are TRBV9 and TRBJ2-3, with D tentatively TRBD2 (5 bases). The V end was cut by 0 bases, the J end by 0 bases, with 14 bases between. Germline CDR1 reads SGDLS; CDR2 reads YYNGEE. The CDR3 consists of 17 residues. CDR3: CASSVEGSVRSTDTQYF. The CDR3 DNA is TGTGCCAGCAGCGTAGAGGGTAGCGTCCGAAGCACAGATACGCAGTATTTT.

Comments on this clonotype: This clone may be a read error of a much larger clone one base away. This chain links TRBV12-3 or TRBV12-4 with TRBJ2-5; D is perhaps TRBD2 (5 bases). This CDR3 comprises 14 residues. The V end was cut by 3 bases, the J end by 3 bases, with 11 bases between. The CDR3, as DNA: TGTGCCAGCAGTTTGGGAGAAATCAAAGAGACCCAGTACTTC. Its translation is CASSLGEIKETQYF.

This clonotype was seen a handful of times. The chain links TRBV19 to TRBJ1-2; tentatively, D is TRBD1 (5 bases). Trimming took off 7 bases at V and 2 bases at J, with 14 bases between the two ends. The CDR3 is 14 residues long. CDR1 is LNHDA and CDR2 is SQIVND in the germline V gene (reference sequence). CDR3 region: CASTGHRANYGYTF. The CDR3 nucleotides are TGTGCCAGTACCGGACACCGCGCGAACTATGGCTACACCTTC.

This clonotype was found many times. The chain combines TRBV5-1 with TRBJ1-3; D ambiguous. CDR3 length: 17 residues. Looked up from germline, CDR1 is SGHRS and CDR2 is YFSETQ. Trimming took 0 bases from V and 3 from J, leaving 16 bases between them. CDR3 in DNA: TGCGCCAGCAGCTTGGGGCCGACGGACTCTGTTGGAAACACCATATATTTT. This codes for CASSLGPTDSVGNTIYF.

This chain links TRBV2 with TRBJ2-2; possibly TRBD2 for D (7 bases). The V end was cut by 6 bases, the J end by 3 bases, with 11 bases between. The length of the CDR3 is 14 residues. In germline, CDR1 is SNHLY, CDR2 FYNNEI. CDR3 sequence reads: CASRGGGDTGELFF. The DNA of the CDR3 is TGTGCCAGCAGGGGGGGGGGCGACACCGGGGAGCTGTTTTTT.

As for this clonotype: A much larger clone lies a single base off, so this may be a read error. The V gene is TRBV28, the J gene TRBJ2-7; D possibly uses TRBD1 or TRBD2 (5 bases each). The V and J ends lost 5 bases and 4 bases respectively, with 15 bases between them. The germline V gene encodes CDR1 MDHEN and CDR2 SYDVKM. The CDR3 contains 14 residues. The CDR3 nucleotides are TGTGCCAGCAGTCACCCAGTGAGGGGTTACGAGCAGTACTTC. This encodes CASSHPVRGYEQYF.

The sample holds a few counts of this clonotype. The genes are TRBV27 and TRBJ1-4, with D possibly matching TRBD1 (6 bases). Per the germline V gene, CDR1 is MNHEY and CDR2 is SMNVEV (reference sequence). The V end was cut by 5 bases, the J end by 8 bases, with 12 bases between. The CDR3 has 13 residues. Here the CDR3 DNA reads TGTGCCAGCAGTAGGGGGGTATTAGAAAAACTGTTTTTT. Its protein is CASSRGVLEKLFF. The complete variable domain, with remaining parts taken from reference TRBV27 and TRBJ1-4, reads EAQVTQNPRYLITVTGKKLTVTCSQNMNHEYMSWYRQDPGLGLRQIYYSMNVEVTDKGDVPEGYKVSRKEKRNFPLILESPSPNQTSLYFCASSRGVLEKLFFGSGTQLSVL.

This clonotype occurred many times. The chain joins TRBV20-1 to TRBJ1-2, with a weak D call TRBD1 (6 bases). V lost 6 bases and J lost 8, with 22 bases in between. CDR3 length equals 14 residues. Germline V gene sequence: CDR1 DFQATT, CDR2 SNEGSKA (reference sequence). This CDR3 reads CSAVPGTGHIGYTF. CDR3 in DNA: TGCAGTGCGGTCCCTGGAACGGGACACATCGGCTACACCTTC.

In its sample, this clonotype was seen many times. The chain employs TRBV12-3 or TRBV12-4 and TRBJ2-5, with TRBD2 matching over 10 bases. This CDR3 contains 15 residues. The ends lost 5 bases at V and 5 bases at J; junction bases unmatched: 8. This CDR3 reads CASSVSGGAAETQYF. The DNA of the CDR3 is TGTGCCAGCAGTGTAAGCGGGGGGGCCGCGGAGACCCAGTACTTC.

This clonotype was detected ten times or more. This chain joins TRBV11-2 and TRBJ2-3; 9 bases match TRBD1. The CDR3 loop spans 15 amino acids. CDR1 and CDR2 from the germline V gene are SGHAT and FQNNGV. The V gene end was trimmed by 4 bases and the J gene end by 5 bases; junction bases not matched to a gene: 7. The CDR3 protein is CASSSNRGLLDTQYF. The DNA for the CDR3 is TGTGCCAGCAGCTCAAACAGGGGGCTCCTAGATACGCAGTATTTT. Drawing the rest from reference TRBV11-2 and TRBJ2-3, the complete variable domain is EAGVAQSPRYKIIEKRQSVAFWCNPISGHATLYWYQQILGQGPKLLIQFQNNGVVDDSQLPKDRFSAERLKGVDSTLKIQPAKLEDSAVYLCASSSNRGLLDTQYFGPGTRLTVL.

The chain employs TRBV6-2 or TRBV6-3 and TRBJ1-2; 7 bases map to TRBD1. The CDR3 consists of 13 residues. The V segment lost 5 bases and the J segment 4 bases; nucleotides outside the gene matches: 4. Germline CDR1 and CDR2: MNHEY and SVGEGT. CDR3 sequence: CASSLTGPYGYTF. Written as DNA, the CDR3 is TGTGCCAGCAGTCTGACAGGGCCCTATGGCTACACCTTC.

This clonotype appeared a few times. This sequence joins TRBV19 and TRBJ2-2; 7 positions agree with TRBD1. CDR1 LNHDA and CDR2 SQIVND come from the germline V gene (reference sequence). The V segment lost 7 bases and the J segment 1 base; nucleotides outside the gene matches: 6. The CDR3 covers 15 residues. CDR3 nucleotides: TGTGCCAGTATTTACAGGGGCGGGAACACCGGGGAGCTGTTTTTT. It translates to CASIYRGGNTGELFF.

This clonotype was recorded at least ten times. J is TRBJ2-1 and V is TRBV7-2; 12 bases map to TRBD1. Germline CDR1 reads SGHTA; CDR2 reads FQGNSA. This CDR3 contains 21 residues. The V and J ends lost 5 bases and 7 bases, in that order; junction bases with no gene match: 24. CDR3 loop: CASSPRGRDRGQSSEVNEQFF. The CDR3 nucleotides read TGTGCCAGCAGCCCGAGAGGTAGGGACAGGGGGCAATCCTCCGAGGTGAATGAGCAGTTCTTC.

This clonotype was seen ten or more times. The rearrangement uses TRBV20-1 and TRBJ1-1; TRBD1 might be the D (5 bases). This CDR3 is built from 14 residues. The ends were cut back, 6 bases at V and 0 bases at J, with 14 bases in the middle. CDR1 and CDR2 (germline): DFQATT, SNEGSKA (reference sequence). CDR3 sequence: CSARGRQMNTEAFF. In DNA form, the CDR3 reads TGCAGTGCCCGGGGCAGGCAGATGAACACTGAAGCTTTCTTT.

This clonotype was observed many times. V and J are TRBV4-1 and TRBJ1-1; TRBD1 is a possible D gene (5 bases). V was cut by 0 bases and J by 10 bases, with 15 bases left in between. CDR3 length: 14 amino acids. The V gene's germline CDR1 is MGHRA and CDR2 YSYEKL. The CDR3 loop reads CASSQDPGRFVAFF. CDR3 bases: TGCGCCAGCAGCCAAGATCCAGGGCGGTTTGTAGCTTTCTTT.

This clonotype was seen ten or more times. This rearrangement joins TRBV12-3 or TRBV12-4 to TRBJ1-2; TRBD1 agrees at 7 bases. The CDR3 is made up of 14 amino acids. V lost 3 bases and J lost 6; bases outside the gene matches: 7. CDR3 DNA sequence: TGTGCCAGCAGTTTCGGGAGACAGGGACATGGCTACACCTTC. The encoded protein is CASSFGRQGHGYTF.

The table lists this clonotype with many counts. The J gene is TRBJ1-1, the V gene TRBV12-3 or TRBV12-4; D is uncertain. There are 14 residues in the CDR3. Trimming took 0 bases from V and 4 from J, leaving 9 bases between them. The CDR3 spells CASSLATGGTEAFF. CDR3 nucleotides: TGTGCCAGCAGTTTAGCGACGGGTGGCACTGAAGCTTTCTTT.

At least ten counts were recorded for this clonotype. The V gene is TRBV12-3 or TRBV12-4, the J gene TRBJ1-1; D is undetermined. The CDR3 is made up of 15 amino acids. Trimming removed 3 bases from V and 2 bases from J, with 13 bases in between. CDR3 residues: CASSFPRPGNTEAFF. The CDR3 bases are TGTGCCAGCAGTTTCCCCAGGCCGGGCAACACTGAAGCTTTCTTT.

This clonotype was seen many times. The gene calls are TRBV2 and TRBJ1-2; maybe TRBD1 (5 bases). V lost 6 bases, J lost 7 bases, and 15 bases lay in between. CDR1 and CDR2 (germline): SNHLY, FYNNEI. The CDR3 has 13 amino acids. CDR3 sequence: CASSAGRRGGYTF. The CDR3 nucleotides are TGTGCCAGCAGCGCGGGACGGAGGGGTGGCTACACCTTC.

By sample share, this clonotype is medium-sized (0.01 to 0.1%). The V and J genes are TRBV28 and TRBJ1-1; the match to TRBD1 covers 7 bases. The J segment lost 2 bases and the V segment lost 7 bases, leaving 7 bases of the junction unmatched. The CDR3 sequence is 14 residues long. Germline assignment: CDR1 MDHEN and CDR2 SYDVKM. CDR3 protein: CASIHDRANTEAFF. The DNA of the CDR3 is TGTGCCAGCATCCACGACAGGGCAAACACTGAAGCTTTCTTT.

This clonotype was seen many times. The chain is built from TRBV12-3 or TRBV12-4 and TRBJ2-4; 7 nucleotides line up with TRBD1. This CDR3 is 13 amino acids long. Trimming took 5 bases from V and 8 from J; bases not matched to a gene: 6. Here the CDR3 DNA reads TGTGCCAGCAGTAGGGGGCCAGTGGACATTCAGTACTTC. It is translated as CASSRGPVDIQYF.

This clonotype is judged medium-sized. The rearrangement links TRBV11-2 to TRBJ2-1; tentatively, D is TRBD1 (6 bases). V lost 5 bases, J lost 5 bases, and 16 bases lay in between. Germline V gene lookup returns CDR1 SGHAT and CDR2 FQNNGV. The CDR3 sequence is 15 residues long. CDR3 amino acids: CASSPHRDYNNEQFF. The CDR3 region has the DNA TGTGCCAGCAGCCCCCACAGGGATTACAACAATGAGCAGTTCTTC.